This T cell receptor (beta chain) emerged from a study of shared clonotypes between healthy human individuals. Broader study findings: The expectation was that sequencing depth would affect clonotype sharing among donors. Clonotypes shared by all four donors outscored non-shared clonotypes in generation probability.

Naive CD8 cells comprised CD45RO-negative, CCR7-positively selected cells, excluding terminally differentiated effector memory CD45RA+ cells. Assay used: immunoSEQ multiplex PCR; TCRdb lists only in-frame clones, some missing. Of around 2.1 million clones in the sample, approximately 94% were seen once. The CDR3 totals 15 residues. Germline CDR1 is LGHNA and CDR2 is YNFKEQ. The junction had 10 bases not matched to a gene; V was cut back by 6 bases and J by 8 bases. About this clone: Its antigen is unidentified.

The rearrangement uses TRBV4-2 and TRBJ2-1, with TRBD2 matching over 10 bases. This sequence was found in a man between 18 and 35 years old in good health. Some clones in this sample may be carry-over from other donors' samples. The sequencing input was naive CD8+ T cells from PBMCs. This CDR3 reads CASRLSGRAFDEQFF. The DNA for the CDR3 is TGTGCCAGCAGACTCAGCGGGAGGGCCTTCGATGAGCAGTTCTTC.